The following is a T cell receptor (beta chain) sequence with its context. The antigen is undetermined. The data belong to a study of a mutant IDH1 vaccine in newly diagnosed glioma. Study-wide background: Eight vaccinations went to patients in weeks 1, 3, 5, 7, 11, 15, 19, 23.

Documented time point: week 11, during vaccination. Topical imiquimod accompanied each vaccine dose, which consisted of 300 ug of mutant IDH1 20-mer peptide. Sequencing was performed with immunoSEQ multiplex PCR; in TCRdb, only in-frame clones are kept and a portion is missing. This sample yields 110,000 or so clones, of which roughly nine tenths are seen a single time; 0.5% to 0.65% belongs to the top ten. The germline V gene has CDR1 LNHNV and CDR2 YYDKDF (reference sequence). The CDR3 is 14 amino acids. Trimming left V 5 bases short and J 6 bases short, with 11 bases between. The sequence came from a woman between 50 and 59 years old with glioma. The V and J genes are TRBV15 and TRBJ1-6; D remains ambiguous. The starting material was PBMCs, obtained from a glioma patient whose treatment included an IDH1 peptide vaccine. CDR3 sequence reads: CATSPRGLNSPLHF. The DNA for the CDR3 is TGTGCCACCAGCCCAAGAGGGCTTAATTCACCCCTCCACTTT.